These 2 T cell receptor beta chains came from one sample sequenced in a study of CD8 T cells in ankylosing spondylitis. Findings and caveats of the study: Typical of ankylosing spondylitis blood, it appeared, was a TCR beta motif of several highly homologous variants.

No antigen has been identified for these receptors. TCRdb recomputed calls from the 5' RACE reads with MiXCR, one row per CDR3 protein. Here the sample spans approximately 550,000 distinct CDR3 sequences, approximately 11% being singletons. The sample was blood, either unsorted or a sorted T cell fraction (not recorded which). All receptors derive from a male donor with ankylosing spondylitis.

V gene TRBV6-6 combines with J gene TRBJ2-7; 10 positions match TRBD2. V lost 6 bases and J lost 4; bases outside the gene matches: 3. The germline CDR1 and CDR2 sequences are MNHNY and SVGAGI (reference sequence). This CDR3 spans 13 amino acids. The DNA for the CDR3 is TGTGCCAGCAGAACTAGCGGGGCTTACGAGCAGTACTTC. Protein: CASRTSGAYEQYF.

The chain joins TRBV9 to TRBJ1-1, with 7 bases fitting TRBD1. The CDR3 totals 13 residues. The V gene's germline CDR1 is SGDLS and CDR2 YYNGEE. J gave up 6 bases and V 3 bases, and 5 bases lay outside the gene matches. The CDR3 sequence: CASSGGTAAEAFF. For the CDR3, the DNA is TGTGCCAGCAGCGGGGGGACAGCGGCTGAAGCTTTCTTT.